This T cell receptor beta chain was identified during a study of blood T cell repertoires in COVID-19. Study-wide background: Samples taken during acute and convalescent COVID-19 were collected in the United States, Italy and Spain.

The CDR3 is 11 amino acids. Trimming removed 4 bases from V and 13 bases from J, with 13 bases in between. The germline CDR1 and CDR2 sequences are MGHRA and YSYEKL. Per the original methods: Amplifying reference gene primers gave estimates of nucleated cell counts. Produced via immunoSEQ multiplex PCR; TCRdb's table is partial and in-frame only. V and J calls and clone size are given by that table; D and trimming were obtained from the DNA. The sample has approximately 190,000 clones; more than 65% are singletons. Sequencing was done on a sample of PBMCs or T cells enriched from blood (not recorded which). The chain couples TRBV4-1 to TRBJ1-1; D ambiguous. The sequence came from a man in his forties who had recovered from COVID-19. CDR3 DNA: TGCGCCAGCAGCCCGGGTCCTTTTCGTTTCTTT. This translates into CASSPGPFRFF.